A single sample gave rise to the 4 T cell receptor beta chains below, sequenced in a study of T cells in Graves' hyperthyroidism and ophthalmopathy. Template material for amplifying TCR beta CDR3 regions consisted of RNA transcripts. HTBI primers drove first-round RT-PCR of the TCR CDR3. One entry per CDR3 protein, called by TCRdb with MiXCR from the multiplex PCR reads. Of more than 500,000 distinct CDR3 sequences detected, 16% appear once; the ten largest clones hold around 28%. Sequenced material: blood. The receptor source for this set is a woman younger than 45 with Graves' ophthalmopathy.

The table lists this clonotype with many counts. This rearrangement joins TRBV3-1 to TRBJ2-7; perhaps TRBD1 as D (5 bases). Between the trimmed V and J ends, which lost 8 bases and 1 base, there was a span of 9 bases. The CDR3 consists of 12 residues. In germline, CDR1 is LGHDT, CDR2 YNNKEL (reference sequence). The CDR3 sequence is CASVDRSYEQYF. DNA for the CDR3: TGTGCCAGCGTTGACAGATCCTACGAGCAGTACTTC.

This clonotype has ten or more counts. The chain recombines TRBV28 with TRBJ1-2; D ambiguous. Germline CDR1 MDHEN, CDR2 SYDVKM. V shed 8 bases and J shed 1 base, with 2 bases lying between them. This CDR3 is 10 amino acids long. The CDR3 DNA reads as TGTGCCAGCGGTAACTATGGCTACACCTTC. It is translated as CASGNYGYTF.

This clonotype appeared many times. The J gene is TRBJ2-1, the V gene TRBV20-1; D call uncertain. The CDR3 is made up of 14 amino acids. Germline-derived CDR1 and CDR2 are DFQATT and SNEGSKA (reference sequence). Trimming pared 5 bases from V and 5 bases from J, leaving 16 bases between. The CDR3 DNA is TGCAGTGCTTTCTACCGGACCGTTAACAATGAGCAGTTCTTC. Its translation: CSAFYRTVNNEQFF.

The V gene is TRBV6-2 or TRBV6-3, the J gene TRBJ2-2; no definite D call. The V and J ends lost 5 bases and 2 bases respectively, with 6 bases between them. The CDR3 runs 13 residues. CDR1 is MNHEY, CDR2 SVGEGT, per germline. The CDR3 region is CASSRINTGELFF. DNA for the CDR3: TGTGCCAGCAGTCGTATTAACACCGGGGAGCTGTTTTTT.